This TCR beta chain stems from a study of cytomegalovirus exposure and HLA in healthy donors. Study-level information: T cells numbering around 170 million yielded 117 million unique TCR beta sequences in an earlier analysis. General study points: Within an earlier analysis, most TCR beta V segments proved productive either about 87% or about 30% of the time.

As regards this clone: The antigen is unknown.

The PCR ran on 60 Vbeta and 13 Jbeta primers. Assay: immunoSEQ multiplex PCR; the TCRdb copy retains only in-frame clones and omits some. The sample lists about 160,000 clones, 77% occurring once. V shed 6 bases and J shed 6 bases, with 17 bases lying between them. This CDR3 contains 13 residues. Germline V gene data show CDR1 as SQVTM and CDR2 as ANQGSEA. This clonotype originated in a woman in her 30s in good health and CMV-seronegative. The chain is built from TRBV29-1 and TRBJ1-1; no clear D. The source material was PBMCs. In DNA, the CDR3 is TGCAGCGTGGTCCGGCAGGTTTCCCCTGAAGCTTTCTTT. This gives the protein CSVVRQVSPEAFF. Looking up the rest from reference TRBV29-1 and TRBJ1-1 gives the full variable domain: SAVISQKPSRDICQRGTSLTIQCQVDSQVTMMFWYRQQPGQSLTLIATANQGSEATYESGFVIDKFPISRPNLTFSTLTVSNMSPEDSSIYLCSVVRQVSPEAFFGQGTRLTVV.